This passage covers 3 T cell receptor beta chains from one sample sequenced in a study of blood T cell repertoires in COVID-19. Profiled with immunoSEQ multiplex PCR; TCRdb holds only in-frame clones, not every one. Of 200,000 to 300,000 clones in the sample, approximately 90% were seen once. The sequenced sample consisted of peripheral blood. Receptors were obtained from a man aged 60-69 years who had recovered from COVID-19.

The CDR3: CSASVDPSGEETQYF. The CDR3 DNA reads as TGCAGTGCTAGTGTCGACCCTAGCGGGGAAGAGACCCAGTACTTC. The chain is built from TRBV20-1 and TRBJ2-5; 9 bases agree with TRBD2. V shed 3 bases and J 3 bases; nucleotides not matched to a gene: 8. CDR3 size: 15 residues. In germline, CDR1 is DFQATT, CDR2 SNEGSKA (reference sequence).

The genes are TRBV24-1 and TRBJ2-3, with TRBD1 as a possible D gene (6 bases). Looked up from germline, CDR1 is KGHDR and CDR2 is SFDVKD. Trimming took off 5 bases at V and 6 bases at J, with 14 bases between the two ends. The CDR3 spans 14 residues. The CDR3 DNA reads TGTGCCACCAGTGCTCCTACAGGGATGGATACGCAGTATTTT. Its translation is CATSAPTGMDTQYF.

The chain carries TRBV5-1 and TRBJ2-3, with D unresolved. V was pared by 1 base and J by 1 base, with 10 bases between. Germline CDR1 SGHRS, CDR2 YFSETQ. The CDR3 spans 15 residues. The CDR3 DNA follows: TGCGCCAGCAGCTTGCCACTGCCCGGCACAGATACGCAGTATTTT. Translating gives CASSLPLPGTDTQYF.